One T cell receptor (beta chain) is described in this entry. These data come from a study of shared clonotypes between healthy human individuals. Profiling relied on immunoSEQ multiplex PCR, and the TCRdb table lists in-frame clones only, not all of them. The sample contains 2,500,000 or so clones, 93% of which appear only once. This TCR came from a man aged 18 to 29 in good health. Some clones in this sample may be carry-over from other donors' samples. The sequenced sample consisted of naive CD4+ T cells from PBMCs. The subset: CD45RA+ positively selected.

Here the CDR3 reads CASSDLGPYEQYF. The CDR3 DNA reads TGTGCCAGCAGTGACCTTGGGCCCTACGAGCAGTACTTC. The chain is built from TRBV6-5 and TRBJ2-7; no firm D call. This CDR3 has 13 amino acids. Per germline, CDR1 MNHEY and CDR2 SVGAGI. With 5 bases removed from V and 2 bases from J, the gap between germline ends came to 10 bases.